Here is one T cell receptor (beta chain) with its context. Antigen specificity is unknown. Profiled with immunoSEQ multiplex PCR; TCRdb holds only in-frame clones, not every one. The table has some 580,000 clones, around 97% seen once. This entry comes from a study of shared clonotypes between healthy human individuals. Study-wide results and limits: The authors sampled blood alone, and tissue repertoires likely differ.

The CDR3 runs 14 residues. Between the trimmed V and J ends, which lost 1 base and 4 bases, there was a span of 9 bases. In germline, CDR1 is MGHRA, CDR2 YSYEKL. The chain links TRBV4-1 to TRBJ2-3; the D gene is possibly TRBD2 (5 bases). The clonotype originates from a woman in her twenties or thirties in good health. Input material: naive CD4+ T cells sorted from blood. Subset denoted: CD45RA+ positively selected. Here the CDR3 DNA reads TGCGCCAGCAGCCAAGTGGGAGTAGCAGATACGCAGTATTTT. Translated, it gives CASSQVGVADTQYF.